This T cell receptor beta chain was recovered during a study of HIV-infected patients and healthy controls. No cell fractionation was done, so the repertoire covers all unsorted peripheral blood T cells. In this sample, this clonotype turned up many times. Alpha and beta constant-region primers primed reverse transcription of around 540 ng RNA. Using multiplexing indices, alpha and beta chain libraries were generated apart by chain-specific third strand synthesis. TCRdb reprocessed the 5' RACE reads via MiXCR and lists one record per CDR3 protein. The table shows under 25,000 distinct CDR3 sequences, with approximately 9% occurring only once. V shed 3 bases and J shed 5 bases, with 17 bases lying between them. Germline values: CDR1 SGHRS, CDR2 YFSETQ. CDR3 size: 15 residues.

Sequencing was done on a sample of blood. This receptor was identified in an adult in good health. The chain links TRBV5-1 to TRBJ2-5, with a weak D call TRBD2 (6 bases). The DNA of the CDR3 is TGCGCCAGCAGCTCCGGAGCGGGCCCACAGGAGACCCAGTACTTC. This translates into CASSSGAGPQETQYF.